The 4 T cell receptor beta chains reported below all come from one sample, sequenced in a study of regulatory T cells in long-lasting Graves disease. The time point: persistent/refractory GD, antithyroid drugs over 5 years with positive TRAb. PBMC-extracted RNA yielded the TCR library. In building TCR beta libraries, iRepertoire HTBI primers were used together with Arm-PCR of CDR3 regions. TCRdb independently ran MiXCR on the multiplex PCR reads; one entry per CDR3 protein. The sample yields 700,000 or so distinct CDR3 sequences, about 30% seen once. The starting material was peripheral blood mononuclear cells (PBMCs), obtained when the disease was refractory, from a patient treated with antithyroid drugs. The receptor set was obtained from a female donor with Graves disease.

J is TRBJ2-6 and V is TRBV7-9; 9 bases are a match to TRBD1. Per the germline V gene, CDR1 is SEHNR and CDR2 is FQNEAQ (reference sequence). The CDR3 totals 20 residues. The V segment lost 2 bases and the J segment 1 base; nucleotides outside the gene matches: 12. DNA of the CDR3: TGTGCCAGCAGCTTAATGGGGATCACAGGGGGCATATCTGGGGCCAACGTCCTGACTTTC. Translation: CASSLMGITGGISGANVLTF.

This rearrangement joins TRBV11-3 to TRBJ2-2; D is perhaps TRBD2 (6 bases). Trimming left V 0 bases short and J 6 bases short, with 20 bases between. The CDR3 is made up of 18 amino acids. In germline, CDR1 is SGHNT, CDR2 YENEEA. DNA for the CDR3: TGTGCCAGCAGCTTAGATCGGGTACTAGCTGAACCCGCCGGGGAGCTGTTTTTT. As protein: CASSLDRVLAEPAGELFF.

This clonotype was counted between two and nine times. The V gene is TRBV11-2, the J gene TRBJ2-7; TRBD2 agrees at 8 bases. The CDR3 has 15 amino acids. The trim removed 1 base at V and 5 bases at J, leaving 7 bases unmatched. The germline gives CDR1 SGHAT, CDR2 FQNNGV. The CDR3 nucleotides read TGTGCCAGCAGCTTAGTAACTAGCGGAAAAAACGAGCAGTACTTC. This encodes CASSLVTSGKNEQYF.

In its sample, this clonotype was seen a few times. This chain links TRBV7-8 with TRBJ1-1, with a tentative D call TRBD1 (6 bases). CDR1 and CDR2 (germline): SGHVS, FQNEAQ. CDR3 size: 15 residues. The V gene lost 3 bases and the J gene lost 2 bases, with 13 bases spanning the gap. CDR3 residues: CASSFPDSLNTEAFF. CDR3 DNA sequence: TGTGCCAGCAGCTTTCCGGACAGCCTTAACACTGAAGCTTTCTTT.